This T cell receptor (beta chain) was profiled in a study of T cell repertoires in cytomegalovirus infection. This clonotype has just a few counts. MiXCR, run by TCRdb on the reads, gives a single entry per CDR3 protein. The table lists just under 550,000 distinct CDR3 sequences, more than 25% of them singletons. CDR3 size: 13 residues. Germline values: CDR1 MNHEY, CDR2 SMNVEV (reference sequence). Trimming cost V 4 bases and J 8 bases; bases outside gene matches: 5. The genes are TRBV27 and TRBJ2-3; 8 nucleotides align to TRBD1. The material sequenced was PBMCs. The receptor was isolated from a human donor in good health (CMV status not recorded). Some clones in this sample may be carry-over from other donors' samples. CDR3: CASSSTGVSTQYF. The CDR3 DNA reads as TGTGCCAGCAGTTCGACAGGGGTTAGTACGCAGTATTTT.